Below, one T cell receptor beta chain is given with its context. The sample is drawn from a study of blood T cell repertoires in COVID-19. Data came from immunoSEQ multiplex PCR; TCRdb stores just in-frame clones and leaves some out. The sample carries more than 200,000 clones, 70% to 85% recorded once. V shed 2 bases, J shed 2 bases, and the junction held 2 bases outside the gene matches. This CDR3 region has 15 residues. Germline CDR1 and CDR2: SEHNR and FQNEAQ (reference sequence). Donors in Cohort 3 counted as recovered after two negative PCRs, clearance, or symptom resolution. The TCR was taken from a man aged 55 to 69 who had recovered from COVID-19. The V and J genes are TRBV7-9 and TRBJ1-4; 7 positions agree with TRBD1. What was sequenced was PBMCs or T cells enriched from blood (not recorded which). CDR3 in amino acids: CASSLLGQTNEKLFF. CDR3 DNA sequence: TGTGCCAGCAGCTTATTGGGACAGACTAATGAAAAACTGTTTTTT.